This TCR beta chain appears in the sequencing data of a study of technical replicates of blood from four donors. Data came from immunoSEQ multiplex PCR; TCRdb stores just in-frame clones and leaves some out. The sample yields about 83,000 clones, 90% to 95% seen once. Germline V gene data show CDR1 as SGHVS and CDR2 as FNYEAQ. The CDR3 has 13 residues. V was shortened by 4 bases and J by 3 bases, with 8 bases between the two germline ends. This sequence joins TRBV7-6 and TRBJ2-3, with D possibly being TRBD1 (5 bases). This TCR was sampled from a human donor in good health. Sequenced: T cells isolated from PBMCs. CDR3 sequence (DNA): TGTGCCAGCAGCTGGTCAGGGACAGATACGCAGTATTTT. It specifies CASSWSGTDTQYF.